This is a list of T cell receptor beta chains from one sample in a study of T cells in localized non-small cell lung cancer. Some clones are missing from TCRdb's copy, which holds only in-frame ones; the method was immunoSEQ multiplex PCR. Of thousands of clones in the sample, roughly 25% were seen once. This sample comprised lung tumor tissue, obtained before any cancer treatment. Receptor source: a woman aged 40-69 years with stage III lung adenocarcinoma. CDR3s include the opening cysteine and the closing phenylalanine or tryptophan. Fields, in order: CDR3 length, J gene, clone size, V gene, D gene, CDR3 protein, CDR3 DNA. A D gene is named only where the DNA matches it firmly. Size is stated for part of the rows, as once, few or many counts, or as a class when the clone is expanded.

len: 14
j_gene: TRBJ1-1
abundance: few
v_gene: TRBV11-3
d_gene: -
CDR3aa: CASSSPGLRAEAFF
CDR3nt: TGTGCCAGCAGCTCGCCGGGGCTACGGGCTGAAGCTTTCTTT

len: 14
j_gene: TRBJ1-3
abundance: -
v_gene: TRBV6-8
d_gene: -
CDR3aa: CASSVGGSGNTIYF
CDR3nt: TGTGCCAGCAGTGTTGGAGGGTCTGGAAACACCATATATTTT

len: 16
j_gene: TRBJ1-1
abundance: -
v_gene: TRBV19
d_gene: -
CDR3aa: CASSIKTGGMNTEAFF
CDR3nt: TGTGCCAGTAGTATAAAAACAGGAGGTATGAACACTGAAGCTTTCTTT

len: 14
j_gene: TRBJ2-1
abundance: -
v_gene: TRBV19
d_gene: -
CDR3aa: CASSMQGIYNEQFF
CDR3nt: TGTGCCAGTAGTATGCAGGGGATCTACAATGAGCAGTTCTTC

len: 14
j_gene: TRBJ1-2
abundance: few
v_gene: TRBV15
d_gene: TRBD1
CDR3aa: CATSRGDRAYGYTF
CDR3nt: TGTGCCACCAGCAGAGGGGACAGGGCCTATGGCTACACCTTC

len: 16
j_gene: TRBJ2-1
abundance: -
v_gene: TRBV5-1
d_gene: -
CDR3aa: CASSFSGLRTYNEQFF
CDR3nt: TGCGCCAGCAGCTTCTCGGGACTGCGTACCTACAATGAGCAGTTCTTC

len: 15
j_gene: TRBJ2-3
abundance: few
v_gene: TRBV9
d_gene: -
CDR3aa: CASRGPSSQDDTQYF
CDR3nt: TGTGCCAGCAGGGGACCAAGCTCCCAGGACGATACGCAGTATTTT

len: 16
j_gene: TRBJ2-5
abundance: -
v_gene: TRBV28
d_gene: TRBD2
CDR3aa: CASSTLAGERQETQYF
CDR3nt: TGTGCCAGCAGTACCCTAGCGGGAGAAAGGCAAGAGACCCAGTACTTC

len: 15
j_gene: TRBJ1-2
abundance: -
v_gene: TRBV9
d_gene: TRBD1
CDR3aa: CASSSYRGQNYGYTF
CDR3nt: TGTGCCAGCAGCTCCTACAGGGGGCAGAACTATGGCTACACCTTC

len: 16
j_gene: TRBJ2-7
abundance: -
v_gene: TRBV5-1
d_gene: -
CDR3aa: CASSSLEVGGSYEQYF
CDR3nt: TGCGCCAGCAGCTCCCTCGAGGTCGGGGGCTCCTACGAGCAGTACTTC

len: 14
j_gene: TRBJ1-4
abundance: few
v_gene: TRBV11-3
d_gene: -
CDR3aa: CASSSGMSNEKLFF
CDR3nt: TGTGCCAGCAGCTCTGGGATGTCCAATGAAAAACTGTTTTTT

len: 13
j_gene: TRBJ1-1
abundance: large
v_gene: TRBV6-8
d_gene: -
CDR3aa: CASSYYMNTEAFF
CDR3nt: TGTGCCAGCAGTTACTACATGAACACTGAAGCTTTCTTT

len: 14
j_gene: TRBJ2-7
abundance: -
v_gene: TRBV5-1
d_gene: -
CDR3aa: CASSPRTASYEQYF
CDR3nt: TGCGCCAGCAGCCCCCGGACTGCTTCCTACGAGCAGTACTTC

len: 19
j_gene: TRBJ2-1
abundance: -
v_gene: TRBV15
d_gene: -
CDR3aa: CATSEGGVGRGGPNNEQFF
CDR3nt: TGTGCCACCAGCGAAGGCGGTGTTGGAAGGGGCGGTCCTAACAATGAGCAGTTCTTC

len: 15
j_gene: TRBJ1-6
abundance: few
v_gene: TRBV11-3
d_gene: TRBD1
CDR3aa: CASSRTGGFNSPLHF
CDR3nt: TGTGCCAGCAGCCGGACAGGGGGTTTCAATTCACCCCTCCACTTT

len: 15
j_gene: TRBJ2-7
abundance: -
v_gene: TRBV5-1
d_gene: TRBD2
CDR3aa: CASSPLAGSSYEQYF
CDR3nt: TGCGCCAGCAGCCCCCTAGCGGGATCCTCCTACGAGCAGTACTTC

len: 14
j_gene: TRBJ1-4
abundance: -
v_gene: TRBV19
d_gene: -
CDR3aa: CASSTGTPHEKLFF
CDR3nt: TGTGCCAGTAGTACCGGGACACCCCATGAAAAACTGTTTTTT

len: 15
j_gene: TRBJ2-5
abundance: -
v_gene: TRBV28
d_gene: TRBD1
CDR3aa: CASSSSRDRAETQYF
CDR3nt: TGTGCCAGCAGTTCATCACGGGACAGGGCAGAGACCCAGTACTTC

len: 14
j_gene: TRBJ2-7
abundance: -
v_gene: TRBV5-1
d_gene: TRBD2
CDR3aa: CASSPGGQTYEQYF
CDR3nt: TGCGCCAGCAGCCCGGGAGGGCAAACCTACGAGCAGTACTTC

len: 13
j_gene: TRBJ2-1
abundance: -
v_gene: TRBV18
d_gene: -
CDR3aa: CASSSAYGGEQFF
CDR3nt: TGTGCCAGCTCATCGGCCTATGGAGGTGAGCAGTTCTTC

len: 15
j_gene: TRBJ2-3
abundance: large
v_gene: TRBV15
d_gene: -
CDR3aa: CATSGGTSSTDTQYF
CDR3nt: TGTGCCACCAGCGGAGGGACAAGCTCCACAGATACGCAGTATTTT

len: 14
j_gene: TRBJ1-2
abundance: -
v_gene: TRBV10-1
d_gene: -
CDR3aa: CASSEAGRNYGYTF
CDR3nt: TGCGCCAGCAGTGAGGCAGGGAGGAACTATGGCTACACCTTC

len: 16
j_gene: TRBJ2-7
abundance: few
v_gene: TRBV6-8
d_gene: -
CDR3aa: CASSLRPASSSYEQYF
CDR3nt: TGTGCCAGCAGTTTAAGGCCAGCGTCCAGCTCCTACGAGCAGTACTTC

len: 12
j_gene: TRBJ2-1
abundance: few
v_gene: TRBV12-5
d_gene: -
CDR3aa: CASSPTLNEQFF
CDR3nt: TGTGCCAGCTCCCCAACCCTCAATGAGCAGTTCTTC

len: 15
j_gene: TRBJ1-2
abundance: -
v_gene: TRBV7-5
d_gene: -
CDR3aa: CASREGQGDYYGYTF
CDR3nt: TGTGCCAGCAGGGAGGGACAGGGGGATTACTATGGCTACACCTTC

len: 14
j_gene: TRBJ2-1
abundance: -
v_gene: TRBV19
d_gene: -
CDR3aa: CASSIPSLSSEQFF
CDR3nt: TGTGCCAGTAGTATACCCAGCCTTTCGTCTGAGCAGTTCTTC

len: 14
j_gene: TRBJ2-7
abundance: -
v_gene: TRBV28
d_gene: -
CDR3aa: CASHVGGLLDEQYF
CDR3nt: TGTGCCAGCCACGTTGGGGGCCTTCTCGACGAGCAGTACTTC

len: 15
j_gene: TRBJ2-4
abundance: medium-sized
v_gene: TRBV11-3
d_gene: -
CDR3aa: CASSFKALAKNIQYF
CDR3nt: TGTGCCAGCAGCTTTAAGGCGTTAGCCAAAAACATTCAGTACTTC

len: 11
j_gene: TRBJ2-2
abundance: large
v_gene: TRBV6-7
d_gene: -
CDR3aa: CASSFGGELFF
CDR3nt: TGTGCCAGCAGTTTTGGAGGGGAGCTGTTTTTT

len: 15
j_gene: TRBJ1-5
abundance: -
v_gene: TRBV30
d_gene: TRBD1
CDR3aa: CAWSVRQGRNQPQHF
CDR3nt: TGTGCCTGGAGTGTGAGACAGGGTCGAAATCAGCCCCAGCATTTT

len: 14
j_gene: TRBJ1-1
abundance: -
v_gene: TRBV6-1
d_gene: -
CDR3aa: CASSEAGRPNEAFF
CDR3nt: TGTGCCAGCAGTGAAGCTGGCAGACCTAATGAAGCTTTCTTT